These 14 T cell receptor beta chains were sequenced from one sample in a study of blood T cell repertoires in COVID-19. Here immunoSEQ multiplex PCR was the method, and the copy in TCRdb shows in-frame clones only, minus some. Of 300,000 or so clones in the sample, about nine tenths are singletons; the top ten hold about 1.1%. The sequenced sample consisted of PBMCs or T cells enriched from blood (not recorded which). Every receptor here comes from a woman in her thirties who had recovered from COVID-19.

V usage is TRBV19 and J usage is TRBJ1-4; D remains ambiguous. V lost 7 bases and J lost 7, with 16 bases in between. The CDR3 runs 14 residues. In germline, CDR1 is LNHDA, CDR2 SQIVND (reference sequence). CDR3 region: CASTLTAQPEKLFF. CDR3 in DNA: TGTGCCAGTACTTTAACAGCACAACCTGAAAAACTGTTTTTT.

The chain links TRBV18 to TRBJ2-7, with a tentative D call TRBD2 (5 bases). Germline V CDR1 and CDR2: KGHSH, LQKENI. The CDR3 consists of 13 residues. The ends were cut back, 3 bases at V and 5 bases at J, with 11 bases in the middle. The CDR3 sequence: CASSPSAAHEQYF. The CDR3, as DNA: TGTGCCAGCTCACCCTCAGCGGCCCACGAGCAGTACTTC.

The rearrangement uses TRBV9 and TRBJ2-3, with 11 bases aligning to TRBD1. Trimming removed 0 bases from V and 2 bases from J; junction bases left unmatched: 11. The CDR3 is made up of 19 amino acids. In germline, CDR1 is SGDLS, CDR2 YYNGEE. CDR3 protein: CASSVATAGQGAFTDTQYF. The DNA of the CDR3 is TGTGCCAGCAGCGTAGCTACTGCTGGACAGGGGGCTTTCACAGATACGCAGTATTTT.

This clone was observed once. The CDR3 is CASSGTVQETQYF. DNA of the CDR3: TGTGCCAGCTCAGGGACAGTACAAGAGACCCAGTACTTC. V usage is TRBV18 and J usage is TRBJ2-5; 7 bases are shared with TRBD1. The CDR3 spans 13 residues. The germline V gene has CDR1 KGHSH and CDR2 LQKENI. V shed 5 bases and J 2 bases; nucleotides not matched to a gene: 2.

The genes are TRBV7-8 and TRBJ2-7; 7 bases map to TRBD2. With V trimmed by 7 bases and J by 0 bases, 6 bases remained unmatched. CDR1 and CDR2 from the germline V gene are SGHVS and FQNEAQ. CDR3 size: 14 residues. In DNA, the CDR3 is TGTGCCAGCACATTCGGGAGGAACTCCTACGAGCAGTACTTC. Its protein is CASTFGRNSYEQYF.

The chain uses TRBV7-2 and TRBJ1-1, with TRBD1 matching over 8 bases. V was clipped by 5 bases and J by 3 bases; unmatched bases: 2. This CDR3 has 13 amino acids. Germline V gene lookup returns CDR1 SGHTA and CDR2 FQGNSA. The CDR3: CASSAQGDTEAFF. The CDR3 bases are TGTGCCAGCAGCGCACAGGGGGACACTGAAGCTTTCTTT.

The chain has TRBV29-1 and TRBJ1-5; no firm D call. The V gene lost 3 bases and the J gene lost 4 bases, with 10 bases spanning the gap. The CDR3 extends over 13 amino acids. Germline V gene lookup returns CDR1 SQVTM and CDR2 ANQGSEA. DNA of the CDR3: TGCAGCGTTGAGGTGGAGCTGAATCAGCCCCAGCATTTT. Protein sequence: CSVEVELNQPQHF.

The V call is TRBV18, the J call TRBJ2-5; D unclear. V lost 0 bases and J 5 bases, leaving 10 bases between the germline ends. Germline loops: CDR1 KGHSH, CDR2 LQKENI. CDR3 length equals 14 residues. The CDR3 DNA reads as TGTGCCAGCTCACCACCGGCTAGTACCGAGACCCAGTACTTC. This codes for CASSPPASTETQYF.

J is TRBJ2-7 and V is TRBV6-5, with D perhaps matching TRBD2 (7 bases). The V gene's germline CDR1 is MNHEY and CDR2 SVGAGI. Trimming removed 6 bases at V and 6 bases at J, with 15 bases between. The CDR3 loop spans 13 amino acids. The CDR3 loop reads CASSDRTSSEQYF. The CDR3 DNA follows: TGTGCCAGCAGCGACAGGACTAGTTCCGAGCAGTACTTC.

This chain uses TRBV5-8 with TRBJ1-5; D is perhaps TRBD1 (6 bases). The germline V gene encodes CDR1 SGHTS and CDR2 YDEGEE. The CDR3 totals 15 residues. With 6 bases removed from V and 3 bases from J, the gap between germline ends came to 16 bases. Here the CDR3 reads CASTSKGHHNQPQHF. The CDR3 DNA is TGTGCCAGCACCAGTAAGGGACACCACAATCAGCCCCAGCATTTT.

The V call is TRBV30, the J call TRBJ1-1; a possible D gene is TRBD1 (6 bases). The CDR3 consists of 15 residues. The V gene lost 5 bases and the J gene lost 1 base, with 17 bases spanning the gap. From germline, CDR1 is GTSNPN and CDR2 SVGIG (reference sequence). CDR3 amino acids: CAWEGGGFGNTEAFF. For the CDR3, the DNA is TGTGCCTGGGAGGGAGGGGGATTTGGGAACACTGAAGCTTTCTTT. Together with reference TRBV30 and TRBJ1-1, the CDR3 gives the full variable domain: SQTIHQWPATLVQPVGSPLSLECTVEGTSNPNLYWYRQAAGRGLQLLFYSVGIGQISSEVPQNLSASRPQDRQFILSSKKLLLSDSGFYLCAWEGGGFGNTEAFFGQGTRLTVV.

The chain recombines TRBV11-3 with TRBJ2-2; D is possibly TRBD2 (5 bases). The CDR3 is made up of 15 amino acids. V lost 4 bases to trimming and J lost 1 base, with 10 bases between them. Germline lookup yields CDR1 SGHNT and CDR2 YENEEA. The CDR3 DNA sequence: TGTGCCAGCAGCTACGGGATACAGAACACCGGGGAGCTGTTTTTT. Translating gives CASSYGIQNTGELFF. Full variable domain (missing parts from reference TRBV11-3 and TRBJ2-2): EAGVVQSPRYKIIEKKQPVAFWCNPISGHNTLYWYLQNLGQGPELLIRYENEEAVDDSQLPKDRFSAERLKGVDSTLKIQPAELGDSAVYLCASSYGIQNTGELFFGEGSRLTVL.

The chain is built from TRBV2 and TRBJ1-2, with D unclear. Germline lookup yields CDR1 SNHLY and CDR2 FYNNEI. This CDR3 comprises 12 residues. The V end was cut by 4 bases, the J end by 4 bases, with 7 bases between. The CDR3 protein is CASSVPSYGYTF. The CDR3 DNA reads TGTGCCAGCAGTGTCCCCAGCTATGGCTACACCTTC.

The chain uses TRBV4-1 and TRBJ2-7; 8 bases align to TRBD1. Germline V CDR1 and CDR2: MGHRA, YSYEKL. Trimming removed 1 base from V and 0 bases from J; junction bases left unmatched: 2. The CDR3 covers 15 residues. CDR3 bases: TGCGCCAGCAGCCAAGGACAGGGGCCCTCCTACGAGCAGTACTTC. Encoded protein: CASSQGQGPSYEQYF.